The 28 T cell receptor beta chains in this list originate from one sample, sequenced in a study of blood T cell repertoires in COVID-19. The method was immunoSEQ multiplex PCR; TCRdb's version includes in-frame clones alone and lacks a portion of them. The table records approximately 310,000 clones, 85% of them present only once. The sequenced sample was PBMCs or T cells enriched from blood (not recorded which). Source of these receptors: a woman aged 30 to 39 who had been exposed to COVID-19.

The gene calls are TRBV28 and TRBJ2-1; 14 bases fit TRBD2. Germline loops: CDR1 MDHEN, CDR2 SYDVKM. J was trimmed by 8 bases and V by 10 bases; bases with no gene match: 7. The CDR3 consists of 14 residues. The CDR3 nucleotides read TGTGCCACCATGACTAGCGGGGGGGCCTATGAGCAGTTCTTC. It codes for CATMTSGGAYEQFF.

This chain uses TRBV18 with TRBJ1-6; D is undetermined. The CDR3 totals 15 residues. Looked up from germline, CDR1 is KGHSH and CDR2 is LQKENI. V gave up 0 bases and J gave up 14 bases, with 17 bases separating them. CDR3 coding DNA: TGTGCCAGCTCACCACCGGCTCAAGTTACGAGGGCCCTCCACTTT. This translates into CASSPPAQVTRALHF.

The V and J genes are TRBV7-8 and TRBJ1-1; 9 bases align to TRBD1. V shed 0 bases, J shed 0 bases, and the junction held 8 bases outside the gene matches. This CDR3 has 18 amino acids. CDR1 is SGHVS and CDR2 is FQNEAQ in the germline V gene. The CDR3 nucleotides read TGTGCCAGCAGCTTAGCCCCGACAGGGGGGATAATGAACACTGAAGCTTTCTTT. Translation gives CASSLAPTGGIMNTEAFF. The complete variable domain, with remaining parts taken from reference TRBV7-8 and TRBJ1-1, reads GAGVSQSPRYKVAKRGQDVALRCDPISGHVSLFWYQQALGQGPEFLTYFQNEAQLDKSGLPSDRFFAERPEGSVSTLKIQRTQQEDSAVYLCASSLAPTGGIMNTEAFFGQGTRLTVV.

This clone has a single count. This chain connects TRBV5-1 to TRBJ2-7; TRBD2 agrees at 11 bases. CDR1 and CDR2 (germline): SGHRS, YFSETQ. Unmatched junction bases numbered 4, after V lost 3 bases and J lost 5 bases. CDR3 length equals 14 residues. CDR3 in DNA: TGCGCCAGCAGCTACGAACTAGCGGGAGACGAGCAGTACTTC. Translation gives CASSYELAGDEQYF. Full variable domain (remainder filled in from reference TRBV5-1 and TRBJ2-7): KAGVTQTPRYLIKTRGQQVTLSCSPISGHRSVSWYQQTPGQGLQFLFEYFSETQRNKGNFPGRFSGRQFSNSRSEMNVSTLELGDSALYLCASSYELAGDEQYFGPGTRLTVT.

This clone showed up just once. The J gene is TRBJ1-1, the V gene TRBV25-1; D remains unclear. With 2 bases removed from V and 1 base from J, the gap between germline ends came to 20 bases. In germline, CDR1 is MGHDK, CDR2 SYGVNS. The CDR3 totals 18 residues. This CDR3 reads CASSEAWHSLVRNTEAFF. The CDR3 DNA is TGTGCCAGCAGTGAAGCGTGGCATTCCCTAGTACGGAACACTGAAGCTTTCTTT. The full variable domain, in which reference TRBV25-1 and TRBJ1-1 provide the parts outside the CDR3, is EADIYQTPRYLVIGTGKKITLECSQTMGHDKMYWYQQDPGMELHLIHYSYGVNSTEKGDLSSESTVSRIRTEHFPLTLESARPSHTSQYLCASSEAWHSLVRNTEAFFGQGTRLTVV.

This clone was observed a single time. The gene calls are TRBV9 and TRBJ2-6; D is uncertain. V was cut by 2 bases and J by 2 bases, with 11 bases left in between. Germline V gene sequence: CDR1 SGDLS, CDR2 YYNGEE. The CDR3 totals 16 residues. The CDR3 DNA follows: TGTGCCAGCAGCGTGGGCAGGTCTACTGGGGCCAACGTCCTGACTTTC. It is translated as CASSVGRSTGANVLTF.

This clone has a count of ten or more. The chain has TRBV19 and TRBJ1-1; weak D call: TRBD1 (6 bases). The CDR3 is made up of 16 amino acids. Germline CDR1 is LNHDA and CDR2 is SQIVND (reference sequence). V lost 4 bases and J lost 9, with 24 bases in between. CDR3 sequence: CASSKSPGGLSIQAFF. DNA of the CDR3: TGTGCCAGTAGTAAGTCCCCTGGGGGCCTTTCGATTCAAGCTTTCTTT.

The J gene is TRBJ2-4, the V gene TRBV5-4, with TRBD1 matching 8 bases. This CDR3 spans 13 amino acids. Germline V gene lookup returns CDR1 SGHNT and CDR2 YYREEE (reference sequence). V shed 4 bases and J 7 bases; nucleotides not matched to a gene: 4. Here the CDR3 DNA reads TGTGCCAGCAGCGCGACAGGGGAGAACATTCAGTACTTC. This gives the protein CASSATGENIQYF.

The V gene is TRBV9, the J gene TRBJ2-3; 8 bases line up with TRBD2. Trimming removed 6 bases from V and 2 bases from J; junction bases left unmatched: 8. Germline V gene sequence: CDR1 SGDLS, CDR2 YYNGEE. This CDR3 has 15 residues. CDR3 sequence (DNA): TGTGCCAGCACCCGGGGGGGTCTTTTCACAGATACGCAGTATTTT. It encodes CASTRGGLFTDTQYF.

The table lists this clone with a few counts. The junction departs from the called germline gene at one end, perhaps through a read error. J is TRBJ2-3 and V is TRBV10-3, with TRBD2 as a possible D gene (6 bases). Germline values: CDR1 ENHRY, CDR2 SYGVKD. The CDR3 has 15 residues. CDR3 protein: CAITEGLSSTDTQYF. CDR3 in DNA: TGTGCCATCACTGAGGGACTCTCTAGCACAGATACGCAGTATTTT.

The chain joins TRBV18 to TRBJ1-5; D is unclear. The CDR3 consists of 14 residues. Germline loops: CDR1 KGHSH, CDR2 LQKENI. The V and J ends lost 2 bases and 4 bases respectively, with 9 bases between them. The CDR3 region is CASSPGEWNQPQHF. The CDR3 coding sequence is TGTGCCAGCTCACCAGGGGAGTGGAATCAGCCCCAGCATTTT.

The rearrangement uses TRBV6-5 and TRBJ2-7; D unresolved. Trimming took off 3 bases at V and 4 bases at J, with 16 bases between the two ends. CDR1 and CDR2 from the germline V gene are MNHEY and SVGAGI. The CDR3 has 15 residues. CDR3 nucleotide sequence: TGTGCCAGCAGTTATAACTTCGAACTCAATTACGAGCAGTACTTC. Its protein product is CASSYNFELNYEQYF.

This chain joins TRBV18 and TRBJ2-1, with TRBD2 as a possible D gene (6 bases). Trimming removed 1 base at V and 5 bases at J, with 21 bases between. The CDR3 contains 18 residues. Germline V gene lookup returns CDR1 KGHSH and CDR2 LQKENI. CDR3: CASSPRNHIAVGDNEQFF. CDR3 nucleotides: TGTGCCAGCTCACCACGTAACCACATAGCGGTGGGTGACAATGAGCAGTTCTTC.

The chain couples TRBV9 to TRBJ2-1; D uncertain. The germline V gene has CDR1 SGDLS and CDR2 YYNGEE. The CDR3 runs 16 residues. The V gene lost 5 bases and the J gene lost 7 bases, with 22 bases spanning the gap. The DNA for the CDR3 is TGTGCCAGCAGTCACCCCCTCGACATAGGATCAAATGAGCAGTTCTTC. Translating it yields CASSHPLDIGSNEQFF.

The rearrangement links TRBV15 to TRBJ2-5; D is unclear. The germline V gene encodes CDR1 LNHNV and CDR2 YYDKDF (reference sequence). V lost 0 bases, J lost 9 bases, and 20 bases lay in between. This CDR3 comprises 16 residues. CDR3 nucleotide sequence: TGTGCCACCAGCAGAGAGGGTCGAGGAATAATCGAGGCCCAGTACTTC. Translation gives CATSREGRGIIEAQYF.

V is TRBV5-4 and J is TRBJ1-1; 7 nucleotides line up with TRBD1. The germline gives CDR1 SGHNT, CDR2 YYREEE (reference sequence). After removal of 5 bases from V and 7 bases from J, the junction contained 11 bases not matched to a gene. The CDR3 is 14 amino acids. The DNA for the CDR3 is TGTGCCAGCAGATTCCGGGACAGCACTAATGAAGCTTTCTTT. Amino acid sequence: CASRFRDSTNEAFF.

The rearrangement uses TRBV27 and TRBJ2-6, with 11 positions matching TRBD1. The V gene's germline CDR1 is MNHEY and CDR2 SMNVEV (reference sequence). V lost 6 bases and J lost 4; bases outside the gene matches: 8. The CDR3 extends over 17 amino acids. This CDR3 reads CASSGQGARLGANVLTF. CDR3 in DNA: TGTGCCAGCAGCGGACAGGGGGCGCGTTTAGGGGCCAACGTCCTGACTTTC.

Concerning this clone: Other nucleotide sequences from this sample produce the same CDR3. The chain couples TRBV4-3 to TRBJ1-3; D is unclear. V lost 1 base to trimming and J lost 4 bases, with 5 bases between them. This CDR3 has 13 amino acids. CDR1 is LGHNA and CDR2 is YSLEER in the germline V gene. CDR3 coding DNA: TGCGCCAGCAGCCAAGTTCGGGGAAACACCATATATTTT. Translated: CASSQVRGNTIYF.

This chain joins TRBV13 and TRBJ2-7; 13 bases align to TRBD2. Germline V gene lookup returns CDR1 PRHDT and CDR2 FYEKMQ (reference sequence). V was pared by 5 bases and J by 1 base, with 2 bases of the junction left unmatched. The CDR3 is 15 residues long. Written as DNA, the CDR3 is TGTGCCAGCAGCCAGACTAGCGGGAGGTCCTACGAGCAGTACTTC. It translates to CASSQTSGRSYEQYF.

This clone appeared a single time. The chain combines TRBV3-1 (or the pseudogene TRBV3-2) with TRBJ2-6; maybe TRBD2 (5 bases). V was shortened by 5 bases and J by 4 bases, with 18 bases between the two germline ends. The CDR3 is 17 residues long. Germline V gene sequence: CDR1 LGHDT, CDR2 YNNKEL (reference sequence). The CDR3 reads CASSSGSDPRGANVLTF. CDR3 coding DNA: TGTGCCAGCAGCTCGGGGTCCGATCCCCGCGGGGCCAACGTCCTGACTTTC.

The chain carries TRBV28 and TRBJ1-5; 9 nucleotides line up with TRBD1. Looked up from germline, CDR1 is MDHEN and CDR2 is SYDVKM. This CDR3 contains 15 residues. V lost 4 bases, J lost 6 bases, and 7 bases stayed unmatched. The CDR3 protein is CASSSPTGGSQPQHF. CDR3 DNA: TGTGCCAGCAGTTCACCAACAGGGGGCAGTCAGCCCCAGCATTTT.

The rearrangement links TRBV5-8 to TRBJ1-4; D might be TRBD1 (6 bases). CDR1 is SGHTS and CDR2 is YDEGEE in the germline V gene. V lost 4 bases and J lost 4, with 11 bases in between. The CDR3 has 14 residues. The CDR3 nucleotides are TGTGCCAGCAGCGGAACAGGGATTAATGAAAAACTGTTTTTT. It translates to CASSGTGINEKLFF.

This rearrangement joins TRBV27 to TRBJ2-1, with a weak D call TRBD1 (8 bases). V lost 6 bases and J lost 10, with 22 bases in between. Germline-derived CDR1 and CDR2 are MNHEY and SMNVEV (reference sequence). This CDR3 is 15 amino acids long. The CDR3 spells CASSPGGGGVSEQFF. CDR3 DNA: TGTGCCAGCAGCCCAGGGGGCGGGGGTGTGTCCGAGCAGTTCTTC.

The CDR3 is CASSLLGTGVEAFF. In DNA form, the CDR3 reads TGTGCCAGCAGTTTACTCGGGACAGGGGTCGAAGCTTTCTTT. The V call is TRBV28, the J call TRBJ1-1, with 10 positions matching TRBD1. V dropped 2 bases and J dropped 8; count of bases not matched to a gene: 5. CDR3 size: 14 residues. CDR1 is MDHEN and CDR2 is SYDVKM in the germline V gene. Full variable domain (missing parts from reference TRBV28 and TRBJ1-1): DVKVTQSSRYLVKRTGEKVFLECVQDMDHENMFWYRQDPGLGLRLIYFSYDVKMKEKGDIPEGYSVSREKKERFSLILESASTNQTSMYLCASSLLGTGVEAFFGQGTRLTVV.

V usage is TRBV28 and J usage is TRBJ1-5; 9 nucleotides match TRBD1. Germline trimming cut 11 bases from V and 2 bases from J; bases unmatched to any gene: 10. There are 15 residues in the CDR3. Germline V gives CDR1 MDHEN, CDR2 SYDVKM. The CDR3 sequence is CASRQGQGGNQPQHF. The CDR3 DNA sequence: TGTGCCTCGAGACAGGGACAGGGTGGCAATCAGCCCCAGCATTTT. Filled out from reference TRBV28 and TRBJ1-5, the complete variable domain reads DVKVTQSSRYLVKRTGEKVFLECVQDMDHENMFWYRQDPGLGLRLIYFSYDVKMKEKGDIPEGYSVSREKKERFSLILESASTNQTSMYLCASRQGQGGNQPQHFGDGTRLSIL.

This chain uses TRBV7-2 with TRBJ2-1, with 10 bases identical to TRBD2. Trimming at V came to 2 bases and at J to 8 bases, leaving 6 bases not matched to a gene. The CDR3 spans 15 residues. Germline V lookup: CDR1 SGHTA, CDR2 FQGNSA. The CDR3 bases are TGTGCCAGCAGCTTAAGTGGGCTAGCGGGGGATGAGCAGTTCTTC. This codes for CASSLSGLAGDEQFF.

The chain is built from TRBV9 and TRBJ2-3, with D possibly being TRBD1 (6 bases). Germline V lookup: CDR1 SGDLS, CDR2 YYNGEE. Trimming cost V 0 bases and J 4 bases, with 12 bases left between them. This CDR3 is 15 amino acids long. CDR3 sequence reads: CASSVAGSGADTQYF. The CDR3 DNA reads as TGTGCCAGCAGCGTAGCAGGGTCAGGGGCAGATACGCAGTATTTT.

CDR3 residues: CASSLGLGRDGNTIYF. CDR3 bases: TGTGCCAGCAGCTTAGGATTGGGCCGGGATGGAAACACCATATATTTT. The V and J genes are TRBV7-9 and TRBJ1-3, with D unresolved. Germline V CDR1 and CDR2: SEHNR, FQNEAQ (reference sequence). There are 16 residues in the CDR3. Between the trimmed V and J ends, which lost 1 base and 3 bases, there was a span of 13 bases. The full variable domain, rest sourced from reference TRBV7-9 and TRBJ1-3, is DTGVSQNPRHKITKRGQNVTFRCDPISEHNRLYWYRQTLGQGPEFLTYFQNEAQLEKSRLLSDRFSAERPKGSFSTLEIQRTEQGDSAMYLCASSLGLGRDGNTIYFGEGSWLTVV.